The 17 T cell receptor beta chains given below trace back to one sample, sequenced in a study of blood T cell repertoires in COVID-19. Repertoires were generated with immunoSEQ multiplex PCR, while TCRdb's copy carries only in-frame clones and drops some. In the table there are around 140,000 clones, approximately 87% of which are singletons. The sequencing input was peripheral blood. The origin of the receptors is a man between 65 and 79 years old with active COVID-19.

DNA for the CDR3: TGTGCCAGCAGCTCAGACTCCGGGAGCTACGAGCAGTACTTC. Translating it yields CASSSDSGSYEQYF. The gene calls are TRBV7-2 and TRBJ2-7, with a possible D match to TRBD2 (6 bases). Per germline, CDR1 SGHTA and CDR2 FQGNSA. The CDR3 has 14 residues. V lost 4 bases, J lost 3 bases, and 13 bases lay in between.

The V call is TRBV5-1, the J call TRBJ2-3; 7 bases agree with TRBD1. The ends lost 0 bases at V and 1 base at J; junction bases unmatched: 2. The germline V gene encodes CDR1 SGHRS and CDR2 YFSETQ. The CDR3 totals 15 residues. CDR3 bases: TGCGCCAGCAGCTTGGCAGGACAGGGCACAGATACGCAGTATTTT. Translated, it gives CASSLAGQGTDTQYF.

About this clone: Germline is not matched at one junction end, which may reflect a read error. V and J are TRBV7-7 and TRBJ2-2; 9 nucleotides align to TRBD2. This CDR3 contains 16 residues. Germline CDR1 and CDR2: SSHAT and FNYEAQ (reference sequence). CDR3 sequence reads: CASSQGLAPRTGELFF. CDR3 DNA sequence: TGTGCTAGCAGCCAGGGACTAGCCCCACGGACCGGGGAGCTGTTTTTT.

The chain employs TRBV5-4 and TRBJ1-4, with D uncertain. V lost 4 bases to trimming and J lost 12 bases, with 10 bases between them. Per the germline V gene, CDR1 is SGHNT and CDR2 is YYREEE (reference sequence). This CDR3 is 11 amino acids long. For the CDR3, the DNA is TGTGCCAGCAGCCGGTTGGGAGAACTGTTTTTT. It specifies CASSRLGELFF.

The chain uses TRBV5-8 and TRBJ2-5; 7 bases match TRBD1. The trim removed 4 bases at V and 4 bases at J, leaving 10 bases unmatched. Germline V gene sequence: CDR1 SGHTS, CDR2 YDEGEE. The CDR3 is made up of 15 amino acids. The chain's CDR3 is CASSPTGFGRETQYF. The CDR3 bases are TGTGCCAGCAGCCCGACAGGGTTTGGGAGAGAGACCCAGTACTTC.

The chain joins TRBV9 to TRBJ1-3; D is uncertain. Per germline, CDR1 SGDLS and CDR2 YYNGEE. Trimming pared 7 bases from V and 4 bases from J, leaving 3 bases between. The CDR3 loop spans 10 amino acids. CDR3 in amino acids: CASGGNTIYF. CDR3 DNA: TGTGCCAGCGGCGGAAACACCATATATTTT.

J is TRBJ2-7 and V is TRBV24-1, with D maybe TRBD2 (5 bases). The CDR3 length is 10 residues. Germline values: CDR1 KGHDR, CDR2 SFDVKD. Trimming took 7 bases from V and 6 from J, leaving 6 bases between them. The CDR3 DNA sequence: TGTGCCACCAGGGAGGCCGAGCAGTACTTC. Translating gives CATREAEQYF.

The V gene is TRBV6-5, the J gene TRBJ1-1; TRBD1 agrees at 7 bases. The J segment lost 1 base and the V segment lost 10 bases, leaving 6 bases of the junction unmatched. The length of the CDR3 is 13 residues. The V gene's germline CDR1 is MNHEY and CDR2 SVGAGI. The CDR3 DNA sequence: TGTGCCACCGCAGGGGGAAGGAACACTGAAGCTTTCTTT. It specifies CATAGGRNTEAFF.

The rearrangement links TRBV29-1 to TRBJ2-2; D unclear. Trimming shortened V by 5 bases and J by 7 bases, and 8 bases separated the two germline ends. From germline, CDR1 is SQVTM and CDR2 ANQGSEA. This CDR3 is 11 amino acids long. The CDR3 here is CSVFRLGELFF. As DNA, the CDR3 is TGCAGCGTTTTCCGACTCGGGGAGCTGTTTTTT.

V gene TRBV7-2 combines with J gene TRBJ1-4; maybe TRBD1 (5 bases). CDR1 and CDR2 (germline): SGHTA, FQGNSA. The CDR3 covers 15 residues. V was pared by 5 bases and J by 5 bases, with 15 bases between. The CDR3 loop is CASSQTGGSNEKLFF. Written as DNA, the CDR3 is TGTGCCAGCAGCCAGACGGGGGGGAGCAATGAAAAACTGTTTTTT.

The chain carries TRBV18 and TRBJ2-7; TRBD2 agrees at 8 bases. Per the germline V gene, CDR1 is KGHSH and CDR2 is LQKENI. J lost 5 bases, V lost 6 bases, and 6 bases had no gene match. The CDR3 covers 13 residues. This chain's CDR3 is CASSPRGGHEQYF. Written as DNA, the CDR3 is TGTGCCAGCTCGCCCCGGGGGGGCCACGAGCAGTACTTC. The complete variable domain, with remaining parts taken from reference TRBV18 and TRBJ2-7, reads NAGVMQNPRHLVRRRGQEARLRCSPMKGHSHVYWYRQLPEEGLKFMVYLQKENIIDESGMPKERFSAEFPKEGPSILRIQQVVRGDSAAYFCASSPRGGHEQYFGPGTRLTVT.

The chain couples TRBV5-4 to TRBJ2-2; perhaps TRBD2 as D (6 bases). Germline assignment: CDR1 SGHNT and CDR2 YYREEE (reference sequence). V was pared by 5 bases and J by 5 bases, with 22 bases between. CDR3 length: 17 amino acids. CDR3 DNA: TGTGCCAGCAGACCGCGGGGAACAGGTGGAAAAACCGGGGAGCTGTTTTTT. Amino acids: CASRPRGTGGKTGELFF. Using reference TRBV5-4 and TRBJ2-2 for the parts outside the CDR3, the full variable domain is ETGVTQSPTHLIKTRGQQVTLRCSSQSGHNTVSWYQQALGQGPQFIFQYYREEENGRGNFPPRFSGLQFPNYSSELNVNALELDDSALYLCASRPRGTGGKTGELFFGEGSRLTVL.

This sequence joins TRBV28 and TRBJ2-1, with 7 bases fitting TRBD1. Germline V CDR1 and CDR2: MDHEN, SYDVKM. Unmatched junction bases numbered 16, after V lost 6 bases and J lost 14 bases. The CDR3 has 14 amino acids. CDR3 in amino acids: CASSKPGQELLEFF. The CDR3 bases are TGTGCCAGCAGCAAACCCGGACAGGAGTTGCTTGAGTTCTTC. The whole variable domain, filled in from reference TRBV28 and TRBJ2-1, reads DVKVTQSSRYLVKRTGEKVFLECVQDMDHENMFWYRQDPGLGLRLIYFSYDVKMKEKGDIPEGYSVSREKKERFSLILESASTNQTSMYLCASSKPGQELLEFFGPGTRLTVL.

The chain employs TRBV4-1 and TRBJ1-2; D unresolved. The V end lost 2 bases, the J end lost 3 bases, and 19 bases lay between the germline ends. Germline CDR1 MGHRA, CDR2 YSYEKL. CDR3 length equals 17 residues. CDR3 sequence reads: CASSQSHTGDRHYGYTF. In DNA form, the CDR3 reads TGCGCCAGCAGCCAATCCCATACCGGAGACCGGCACTATGGCTACACCTTC.

The V call is TRBV18, the J call TRBJ2-5; maybe TRBD2 (6 bases). V lost 3 bases and J lost 2, with 13 bases in between. The length of the CDR3 is 15 residues. Looked up from germline, CDR1 is KGHSH and CDR2 is LQKENI. The CDR3 protein is CASSPLAGSQETQYF. In DNA, the CDR3 is TGTGCCAGCTCACCTCTTGCGGGATCTCAAGAGACCCAGTACTTC.

The rearrangement links TRBV4-2 to TRBJ1-1; D uncertain. This CDR3 spans 14 amino acids. Germline V gene data show CDR1 as LGHNA and CDR2 as YNFKEQ. Trimming left V 1 base short and J 3 bases short, with 9 bases between. DNA for the CDR3: TGTGCCAGCAGCCAAGCCGGGAGGGACACTGAAGCTTTCTTT. This sequence encodes CASSQAGRDTEAFF.

V usage is TRBV30 and J usage is TRBJ1-1; 7 positions match TRBD1. V shed 0 bases, J shed 11 bases, and the junction held 9 bases outside the gene matches. Germline CDR1 and CDR2: GTSNPN and SVGIG (reference sequence). This CDR3 has 13 residues. CDR3 nucleotides: TGTGCCTGGAGTGTAGGAGGGGGCAATGAGGCTTTCTTT. It is translated as CAWSVGGGNEAFF.